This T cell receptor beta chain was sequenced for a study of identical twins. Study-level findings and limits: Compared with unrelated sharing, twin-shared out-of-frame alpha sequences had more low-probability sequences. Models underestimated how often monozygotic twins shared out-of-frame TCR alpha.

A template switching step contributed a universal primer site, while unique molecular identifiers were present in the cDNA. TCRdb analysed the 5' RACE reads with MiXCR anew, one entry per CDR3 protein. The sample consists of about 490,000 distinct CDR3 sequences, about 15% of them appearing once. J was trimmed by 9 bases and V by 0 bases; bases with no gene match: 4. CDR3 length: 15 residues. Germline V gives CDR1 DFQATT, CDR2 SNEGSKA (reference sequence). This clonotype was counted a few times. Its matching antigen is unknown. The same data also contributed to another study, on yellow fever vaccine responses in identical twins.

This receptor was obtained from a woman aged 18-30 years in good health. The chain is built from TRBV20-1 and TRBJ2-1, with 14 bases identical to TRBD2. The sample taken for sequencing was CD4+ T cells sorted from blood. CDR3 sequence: CSARDGTSGRSEQFF. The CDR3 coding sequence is TGCAGTGCTAGAGATGGGACTAGCGGGAGAAGTGAGCAGTTCTTC.